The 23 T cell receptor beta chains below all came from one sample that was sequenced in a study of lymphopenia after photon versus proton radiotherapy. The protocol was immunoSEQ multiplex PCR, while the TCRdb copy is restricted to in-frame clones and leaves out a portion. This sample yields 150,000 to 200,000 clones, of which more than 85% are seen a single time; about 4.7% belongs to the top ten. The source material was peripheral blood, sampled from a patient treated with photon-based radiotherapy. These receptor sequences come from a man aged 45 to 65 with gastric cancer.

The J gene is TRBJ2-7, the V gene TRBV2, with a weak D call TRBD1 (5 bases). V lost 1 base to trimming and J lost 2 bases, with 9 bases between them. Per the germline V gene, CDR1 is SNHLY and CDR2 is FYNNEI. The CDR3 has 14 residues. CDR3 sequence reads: CASSEGTYAYEQYF. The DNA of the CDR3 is TGTGCCAGCAGTGAAGGGACATACGCCTACGAGCAGTACTTC.

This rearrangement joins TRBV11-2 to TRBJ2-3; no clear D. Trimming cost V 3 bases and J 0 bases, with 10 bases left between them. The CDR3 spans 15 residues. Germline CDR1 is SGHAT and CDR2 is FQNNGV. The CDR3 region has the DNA TGTGCCAGCAGCTTGTCCGGGTTTAGCACAGATACGCAGTATTTT. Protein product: CASSLSGFSTDTQYF.

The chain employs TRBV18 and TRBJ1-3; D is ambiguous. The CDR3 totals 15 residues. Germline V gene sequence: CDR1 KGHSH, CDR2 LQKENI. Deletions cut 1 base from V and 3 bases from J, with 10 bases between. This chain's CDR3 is CASSPLQRSGNTIYF. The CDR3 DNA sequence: TGTGCCAGCTCACCACTCCAACGCAGTGGAAACACCATATATTTT.

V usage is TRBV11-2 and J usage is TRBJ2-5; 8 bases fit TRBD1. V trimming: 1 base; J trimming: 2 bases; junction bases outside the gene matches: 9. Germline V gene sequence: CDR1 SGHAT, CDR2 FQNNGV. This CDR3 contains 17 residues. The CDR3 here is CASSLGVTGQGQETQYF. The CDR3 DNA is TGTGCCAGCAGCTTAGGGGTCACTGGACAGGGACAAGAGACCCAGTACTTC. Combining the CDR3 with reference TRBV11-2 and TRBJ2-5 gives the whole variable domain EAGVAQSPRYKIIEKRQSVAFWCNPISGHATLYWYQQILGQGPKLLIQFQNNGVVDDSQLPKDRFSAERLKGVDSTLKIQPAKLEDSAVYLCASSLGVTGQGQETQYFGPGTRLLVL.

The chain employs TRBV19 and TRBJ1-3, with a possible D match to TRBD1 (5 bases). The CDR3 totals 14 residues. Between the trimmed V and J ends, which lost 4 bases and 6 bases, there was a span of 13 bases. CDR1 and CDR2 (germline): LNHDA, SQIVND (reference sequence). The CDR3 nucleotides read TGTGCCAGTAGTACCACAGGCTCGGAAAACACCATATATTTT. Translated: CASSTTGSENTIYF.

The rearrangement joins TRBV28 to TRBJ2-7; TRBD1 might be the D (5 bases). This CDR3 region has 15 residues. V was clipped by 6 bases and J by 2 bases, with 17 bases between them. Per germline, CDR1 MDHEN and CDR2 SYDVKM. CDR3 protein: CASSPVQGTAYEQYF. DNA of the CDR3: TGTGCCAGCAGCCCCGTCCAGGGTACCGCCTACGAGCAGTACTTC.

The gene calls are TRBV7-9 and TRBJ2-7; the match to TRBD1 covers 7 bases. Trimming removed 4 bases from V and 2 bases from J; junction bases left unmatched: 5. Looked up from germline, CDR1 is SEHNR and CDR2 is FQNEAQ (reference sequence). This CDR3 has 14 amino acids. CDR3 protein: CASSWGQPAYEQYF. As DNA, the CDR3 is TGTGCCAGCAGCTGGGGACAGCCGGCCTACGAGCAGTACTTC.

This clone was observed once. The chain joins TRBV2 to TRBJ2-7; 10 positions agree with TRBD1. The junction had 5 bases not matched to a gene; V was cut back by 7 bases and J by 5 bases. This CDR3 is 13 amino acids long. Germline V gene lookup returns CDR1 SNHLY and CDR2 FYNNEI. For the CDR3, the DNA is TGTGCCAGCACCAGGGACAGGGGCCACGAGCAGTACTTC. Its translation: CASTRDRGHEQYF.

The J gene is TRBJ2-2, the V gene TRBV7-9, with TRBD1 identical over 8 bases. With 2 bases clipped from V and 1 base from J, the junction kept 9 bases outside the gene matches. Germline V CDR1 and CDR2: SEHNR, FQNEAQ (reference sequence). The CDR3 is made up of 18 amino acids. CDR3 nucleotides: TGTGCCAGCAGCTTAACCTTCGACAGGGGTGGGAACACCGGGGAGCTGTTTTTT. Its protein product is CASSLTFDRGGNTGELFF.

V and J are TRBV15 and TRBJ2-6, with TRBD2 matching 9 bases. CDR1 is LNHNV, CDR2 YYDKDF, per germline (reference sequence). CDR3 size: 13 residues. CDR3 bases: TGTGCTGCTAGCGGGACCGGGGCCAACGTCCTGACTTTC. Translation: CAASGTGANVLTF.

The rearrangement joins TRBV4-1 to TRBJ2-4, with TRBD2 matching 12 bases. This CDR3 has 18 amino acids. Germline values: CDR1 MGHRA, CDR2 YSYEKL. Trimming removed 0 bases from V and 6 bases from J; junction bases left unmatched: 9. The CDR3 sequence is CASSQEPGLAGWGNIQYF. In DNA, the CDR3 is TGCGCCAGCAGCCAAGAGCCCGGACTAGCGGGATGGGGAAACATTCAGTACTTC.

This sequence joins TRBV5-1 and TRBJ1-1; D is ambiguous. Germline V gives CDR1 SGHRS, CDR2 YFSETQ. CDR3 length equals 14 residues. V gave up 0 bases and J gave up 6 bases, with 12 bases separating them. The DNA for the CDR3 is TGCGCCAGCAGCTTGGCCCCCCTCGGCGCTGAAGCTTTCTTT. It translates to CASSLAPLGAEAFF.

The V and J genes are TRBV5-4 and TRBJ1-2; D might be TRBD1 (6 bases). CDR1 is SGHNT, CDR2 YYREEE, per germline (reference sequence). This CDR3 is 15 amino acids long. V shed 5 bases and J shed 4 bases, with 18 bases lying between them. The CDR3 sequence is CASSPGTSGRYGYTF. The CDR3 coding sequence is TGTGCCAGCAGTCCCGGGACATCGGGTCGCTATGGCTACACCTTC. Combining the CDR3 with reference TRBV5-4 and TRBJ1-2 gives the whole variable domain ETGVTQSPTHLIKTRGQQVTLRCSSQSGHNTVSWYQQALGQGPQFIFQYYREEENGRGNFPPRFSGLQFPNYSSELNVNALELDDSALYLCASSPGTSGRYGYTFGSGTRLTVV.

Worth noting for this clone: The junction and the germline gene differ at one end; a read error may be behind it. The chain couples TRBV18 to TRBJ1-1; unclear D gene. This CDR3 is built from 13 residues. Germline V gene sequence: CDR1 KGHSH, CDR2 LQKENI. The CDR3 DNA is TGTGCCAGCTCACCACCGGTGAAGACTGAAGCTTTCTTT. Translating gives CASSPPVKTEAFF.

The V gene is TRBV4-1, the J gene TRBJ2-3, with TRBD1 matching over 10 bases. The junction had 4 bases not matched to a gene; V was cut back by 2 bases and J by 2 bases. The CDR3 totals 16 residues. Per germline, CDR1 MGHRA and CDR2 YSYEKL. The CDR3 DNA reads TGCGCCAGCAGCCAACCGGGACAGGGGCTCACAGATACGCAGTATTTT. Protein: CASSQPGQGLTDTQYF.

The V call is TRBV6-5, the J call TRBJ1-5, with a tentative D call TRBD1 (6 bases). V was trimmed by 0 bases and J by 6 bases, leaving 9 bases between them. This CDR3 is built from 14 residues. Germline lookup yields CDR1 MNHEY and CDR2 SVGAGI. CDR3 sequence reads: CASSYSIGGQPQHF. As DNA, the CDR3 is TGTGCCAGCAGTTACTCGATAGGGGGTCAGCCCCAGCATTTT.

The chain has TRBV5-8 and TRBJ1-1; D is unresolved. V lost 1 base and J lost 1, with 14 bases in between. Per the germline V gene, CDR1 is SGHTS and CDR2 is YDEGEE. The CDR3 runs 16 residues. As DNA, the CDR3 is TGTGCCAGCAGCTTGCACAGCTCAAGACCGAACACTGAAGCTTTCTTT. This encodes CASSLHSSRPNTEAFF.

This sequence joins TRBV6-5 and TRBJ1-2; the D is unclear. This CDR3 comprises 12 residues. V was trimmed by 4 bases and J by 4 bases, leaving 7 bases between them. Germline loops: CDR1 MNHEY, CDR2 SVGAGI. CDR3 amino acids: CASSLEGYGYTF. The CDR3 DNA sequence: TGTGCCAGCAGTTTGGAAGGCTATGGCTACACCTTC.

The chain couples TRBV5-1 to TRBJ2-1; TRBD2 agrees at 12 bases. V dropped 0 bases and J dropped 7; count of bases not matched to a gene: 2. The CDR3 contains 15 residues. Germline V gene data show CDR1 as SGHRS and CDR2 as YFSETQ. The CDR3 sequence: CASSLASGRVNEQFF. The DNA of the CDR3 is TGCGCCAGCAGCTTGGCTAGCGGGAGGGTTAATGAGCAGTTCTTC.

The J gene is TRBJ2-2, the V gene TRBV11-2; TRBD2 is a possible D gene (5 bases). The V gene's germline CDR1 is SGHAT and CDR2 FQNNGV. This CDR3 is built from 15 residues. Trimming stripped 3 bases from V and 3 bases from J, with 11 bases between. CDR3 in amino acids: CASSFGVGDTGELFF. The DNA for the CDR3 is TGTGCCAGCAGCTTCGGGGTTGGGGACACCGGGGAGCTGTTTTTT.

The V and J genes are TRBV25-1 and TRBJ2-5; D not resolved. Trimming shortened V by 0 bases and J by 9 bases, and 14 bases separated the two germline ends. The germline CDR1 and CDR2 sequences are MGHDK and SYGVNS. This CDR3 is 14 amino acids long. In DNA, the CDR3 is TGTGCCAGCAGTGAATATCGGTCCCAGAGGCCCCAGTACTTC. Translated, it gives CASSEYRSQRPQYF.

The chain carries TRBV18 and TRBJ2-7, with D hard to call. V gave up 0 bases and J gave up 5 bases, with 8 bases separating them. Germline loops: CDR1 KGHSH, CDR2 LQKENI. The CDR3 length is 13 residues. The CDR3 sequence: CASSPPSYHEQYF. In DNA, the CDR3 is TGTGCCAGCTCACCACCAAGTTACCACGAGCAGTACTTC.

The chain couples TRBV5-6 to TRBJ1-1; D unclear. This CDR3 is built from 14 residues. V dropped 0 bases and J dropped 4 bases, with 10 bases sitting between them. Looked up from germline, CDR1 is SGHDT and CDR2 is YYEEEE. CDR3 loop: CASSLVAGSTEAFF. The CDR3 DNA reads TGTGCCAGCAGCTTGGTGGCGGGAAGCACTGAAGCTTTCTTT.